This T cell receptor beta chain was documented in a study of blood T cell repertoires in COVID-19. Turning to the study itself: Specimens from acute and convalescent COVID-19 originated in the United States, Italy and Spain. The cDNA or gDNA used as material had been derived from T cells, B-cell-depleted T cells, or PBMCs.

Study processing details: It was from reference gene primer amplification that nucleated cell counts were estimated. TCRdb's table, derived via immunoSEQ multiplex PCR, lists solely in-frame clones and lacks some. For V, J and clone size, that table is used; D and trimming come from the DNA. The sample carries around 65,000 clones, approximately 79% recorded once. The sequence derives from a human donor in a cohort sampled during active COVID-19. Sequences were obtained from peripheral blood.

The CDR3 loop is CASSLGDGATDTQYF. The CDR3 DNA follows: TGTGCCAGCAGCTTAGGGGATGGGGCCACAGATACGCAGTATTTT. The chain combines TRBV7-6 with TRBJ2-3; a possible D gene is TRBD1 (5 bases). This CDR3 has 15 amino acids. Per germline, CDR1 SGHVS and CDR2 FNYEAQ. The V gene lost 1 base and the J gene lost 2 bases, with 10 bases spanning the gap.